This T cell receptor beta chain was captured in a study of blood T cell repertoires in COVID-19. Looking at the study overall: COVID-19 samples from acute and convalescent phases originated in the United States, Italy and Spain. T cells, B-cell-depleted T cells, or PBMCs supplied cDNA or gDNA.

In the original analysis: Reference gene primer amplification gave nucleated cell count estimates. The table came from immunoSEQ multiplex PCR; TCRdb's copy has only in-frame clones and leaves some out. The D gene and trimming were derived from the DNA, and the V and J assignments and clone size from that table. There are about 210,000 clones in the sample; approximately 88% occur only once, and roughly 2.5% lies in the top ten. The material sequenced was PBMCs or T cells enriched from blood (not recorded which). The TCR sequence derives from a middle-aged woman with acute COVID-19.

The CDR3 sequence is CASSSASRSEQFF. CDR3 bases: TGTGCCAGTAGTAGCGCTAGCCGCAGTGAGCAGTTCTTC. The J gene is TRBJ2-1, the V gene TRBV19, with D maybe TRBD2 (5 bases). The CDR3 runs 13 residues. The germline CDR1 and CDR2 sequences are LNHDA and SQIVND (reference sequence). Between the trimmed V and J ends, which lost 4 bases and 9 bases, there was a span of 13 bases.